This entry lists 7 T cell receptor beta chains sequenced from one sample in a study of shared clonotypes between healthy human individuals (dated by TCRdb to 2020 to 2022). Receptor amplification or capture employed the immunoSEQ multiplex PCR assay. Sourced from immuneACCESS, this table was stored by TCRdb with only in-frame sequences that have V and J called. A share of the clones is absent; for the studies checked, an unresolved V gene accounts for under half, and the remainder has no known explanation. Within this sample are over 2,000,000 clones, with about 94% of them counted one time only. In total, the top ten clones hold about 1.7% of the sample. CD8 naive samples consisted of CD45RO-negative cells that were positively selected for CCR7, yielding a CD45RA+CCR7+ population without TemRA cells. Sequenced material: naive CD8+ T cells from PBMCs. The intended sense of this specimen's cell subset or site label: CD45RA+CCR7+. The receptors here all came from a young man in good health. Some clones in this sample may be carry-over from other donors' samples.

The J gene is TRBJ2-7, the V gene TRBV4-1; D unresolved. CDR1 is MGHRA and CDR2 is YSYEKL in the germline V gene. V gave up 4 bases and J gave up 2 bases, with 12 bases separating them. CDR3 length: 14 residues. The CDR3, as DNA: TGCGCCAGCAGCCCACTTGCGGATCCCTACGAGCAGTACTTC. As protein: CASSPLADPYEQYF.

The V and J genes are TRBV4-1 and TRBJ2-5; D might be TRBD1 (5 bases). In germline, CDR1 is MGHRA, CDR2 YSYEKL. The CDR3 has 13 residues. Trimming pared 4 bases from V and 10 bases from J, leaving 16 bases between. In DNA, the CDR3 is TGCGCCAGCAGCCCACGAGGACAATCAAGCCAGTACTTC. Protein product: CASSPRGQSSQYF.

The sample holds one count of this clone. The chain combines TRBV9 with TRBJ2-7; TRBD2 agrees at 7 bases. V gave up 4 bases and J gave up 3 bases; unmatched junction bases: 7. The CDR3 has 14 amino acids. Looked up from germline, CDR1 is SGDLS and CDR2 is YYNGEE. The CDR3 reads CASSPGGDGYEQYF. The CDR3 DNA reads as TGTGCCAGCAGCCCTGGGGGGGATGGCTACGAGCAGTACTTC.

J is TRBJ2-7 and V is TRBV28; D gene ambiguous. The CDR3 sequence is 13 residues long. V shed 3 bases and J shed 2 bases, with 8 bases lying between them. Per the germline V gene, CDR1 is MDHEN and CDR2 is SYDVKM. The chain's CDR3 is CASSFTATYEQYF. Here the CDR3 DNA reads TGTGCCAGCAGTTTCACAGCTACCTACGAGCAGTACTTC.

V and J are TRBV7-8 and TRBJ1-2; 8 nucleotides line up with TRBD1. The ends lost 3 bases at V and 4 bases at J; junction bases unmatched: 4. CDR1 SGHVS and CDR2 FQNEAQ come from the germline V gene. This CDR3 region has 14 residues. CDR3: CASSLQGAAYGYTF. The CDR3 region has the DNA TGTGCCAGCAGCTTGCAGGGGGCCGCCTATGGCTACACCTTC.

This clone was observed a handful of times. J is TRBJ1-1 and V is TRBV6-5; D is ambiguous. The germline V and J ends were trimmed by 5 bases and 1 base, with 8 bases remaining between them. Germline CDR1 MNHEY, CDR2 SVGAGI. CDR3 length equals 13 residues. CDR3 amino acids: CASSPYGNTEAFF. Here the CDR3 DNA reads TGTGCCAGCAGTCCGTATGGGAACACTGAAGCTTTCTTT.

V gene TRBV5-1 combines with J gene TRBJ2-7; TRBD2 matches 11 bases. Germline V gene data show CDR1 as SGHRS and CDR2 as YFSETQ. J gave up 6 bases and V 4 bases, and 15 bases lay outside the gene matches. The CDR3 consists of 17 residues. CDR3 protein: CASSPKGLAAGDGEQYF. For the CDR3, the DNA is TGCGCCAGCAGCCCCAAGGGACTAGCGGCCGGAGACGGCGAGCAGTACTTC.